This T cell receptor (beta chain) was found in a study of naive and memory T cell subsets. TCR cDNA received a 3' ligated oligonucleotide that carried a UMI. Cells were not sorted; total RNA input targeted about 1 to 1000 ng. The SP2 primer and nested alpha and beta constant region primers amplified ligated cDNA in four rounds. MiXCR was run by TCRdb on the 5' RACE reads, yielding one entry per CDR3 protein. Of roughly 62,000 distinct CDR3 sequences listed, 8% are singletons. Findings and caveats of the study: TCR transcript changes with activation or differentiation may affect this RNA method.

This clonotype was found a few times. Its antigen is unidentified. This TCR was sampled from a female donor in good health.

The CDR3 coding sequence is TGTGCCAGCAGCTACAGGGGCGAACCTGGACAAGAGACCCAGTACTTC. Translation: CASSYRGEPGQETQYF. This chain uses TRBV7-9 with TRBJ2-5, with 7 bases matching TRBD1. V shed 4 bases, J shed 2 bases, and the junction held 10 bases outside the gene matches. This CDR3 has 16 amino acids. Germline V gene lookup returns CDR1 SEHNR and CDR2 FQNEAQ (reference sequence).